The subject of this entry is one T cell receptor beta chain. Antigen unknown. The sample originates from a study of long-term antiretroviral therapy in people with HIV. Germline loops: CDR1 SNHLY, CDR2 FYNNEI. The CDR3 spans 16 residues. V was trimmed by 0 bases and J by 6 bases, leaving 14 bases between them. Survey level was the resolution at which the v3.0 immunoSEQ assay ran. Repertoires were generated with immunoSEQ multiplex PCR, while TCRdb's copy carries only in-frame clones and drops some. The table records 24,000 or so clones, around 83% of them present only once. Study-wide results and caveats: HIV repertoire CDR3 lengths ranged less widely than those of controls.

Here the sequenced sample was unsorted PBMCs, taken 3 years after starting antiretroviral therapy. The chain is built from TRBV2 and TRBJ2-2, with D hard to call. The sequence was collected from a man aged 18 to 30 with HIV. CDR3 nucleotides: TGTGCCAGCAGTGAAGCTAGATGGAGTATCCCCGGGGAGCTGTTTTTT. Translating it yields CASSEARWSIPGELFF.